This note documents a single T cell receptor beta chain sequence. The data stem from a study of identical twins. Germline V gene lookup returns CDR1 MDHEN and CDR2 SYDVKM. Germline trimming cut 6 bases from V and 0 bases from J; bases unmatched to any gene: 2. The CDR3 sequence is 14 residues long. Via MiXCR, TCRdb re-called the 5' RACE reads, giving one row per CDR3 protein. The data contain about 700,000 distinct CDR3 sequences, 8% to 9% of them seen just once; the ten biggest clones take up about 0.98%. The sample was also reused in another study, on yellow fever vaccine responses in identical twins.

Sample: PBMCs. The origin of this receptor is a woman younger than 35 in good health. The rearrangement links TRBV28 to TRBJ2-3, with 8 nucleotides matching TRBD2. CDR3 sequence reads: CASRSGSSTDTQYF. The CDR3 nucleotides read TGTGCCAGCAGGAGCGGGAGCAGCACAGATACGCAGTATTTT.